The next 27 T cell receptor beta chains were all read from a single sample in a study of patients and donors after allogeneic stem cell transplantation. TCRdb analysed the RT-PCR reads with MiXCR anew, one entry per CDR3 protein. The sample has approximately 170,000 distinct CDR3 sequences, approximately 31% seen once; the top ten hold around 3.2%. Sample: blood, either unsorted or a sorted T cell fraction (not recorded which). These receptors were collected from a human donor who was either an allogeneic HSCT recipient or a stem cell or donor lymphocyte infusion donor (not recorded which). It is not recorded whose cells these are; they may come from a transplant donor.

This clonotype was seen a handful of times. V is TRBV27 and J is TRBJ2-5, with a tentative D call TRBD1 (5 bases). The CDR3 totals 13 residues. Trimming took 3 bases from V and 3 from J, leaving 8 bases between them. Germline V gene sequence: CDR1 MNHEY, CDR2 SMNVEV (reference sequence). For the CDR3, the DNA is TGTGCCAGCAGTTTTTCCAGGGAAGAGACCCAGTACTTC. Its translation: CASSFSREETQYF.

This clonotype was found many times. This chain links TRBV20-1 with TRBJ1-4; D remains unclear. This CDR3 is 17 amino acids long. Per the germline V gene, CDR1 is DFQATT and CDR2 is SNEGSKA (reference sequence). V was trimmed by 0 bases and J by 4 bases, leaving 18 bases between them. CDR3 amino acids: CSAREGYRGSYNEKLFF. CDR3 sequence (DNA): TGCAGTGCTAGAGAGGGTTATAGAGGGTCGTATAATGAAAAACTGTTTTTT.

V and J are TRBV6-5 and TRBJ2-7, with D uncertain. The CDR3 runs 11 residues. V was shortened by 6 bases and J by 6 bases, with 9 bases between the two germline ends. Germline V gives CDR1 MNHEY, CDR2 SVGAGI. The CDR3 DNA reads TGTGCCAGCAGGGAAAAGCGCGAGCAGTACTTC. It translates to CASREKREQYF.

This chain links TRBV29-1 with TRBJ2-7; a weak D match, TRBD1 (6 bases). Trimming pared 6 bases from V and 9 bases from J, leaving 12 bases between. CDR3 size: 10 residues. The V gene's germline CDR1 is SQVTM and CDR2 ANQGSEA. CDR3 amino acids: CSVYMGAQYF. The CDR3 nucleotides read TGCAGCGTCTACATGGGGGCGCAGTACTTC.

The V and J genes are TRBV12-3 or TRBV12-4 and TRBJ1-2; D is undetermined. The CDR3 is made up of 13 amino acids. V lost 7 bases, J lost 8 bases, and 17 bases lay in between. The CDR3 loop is CASKPGEVGGYTF. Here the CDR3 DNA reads TGTGCCAGCAAACCTGGGGAAGTAGGGGGCTACACCTTC.

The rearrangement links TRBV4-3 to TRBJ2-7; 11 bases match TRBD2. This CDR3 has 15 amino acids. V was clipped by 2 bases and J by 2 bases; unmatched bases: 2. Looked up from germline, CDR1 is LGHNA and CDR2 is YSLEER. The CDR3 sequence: CASSQLLAGAYEQYF. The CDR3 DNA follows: TGCGCCAGCAGCCAATTACTAGCGGGAGCCTACGAGCAGTACTTC.

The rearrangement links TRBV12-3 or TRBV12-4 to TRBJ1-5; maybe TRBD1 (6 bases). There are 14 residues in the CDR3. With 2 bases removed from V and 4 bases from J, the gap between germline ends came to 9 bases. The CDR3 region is CASSLRTDNQPQHF. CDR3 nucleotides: TGTGCCAGCAGTTTAAGGACAGATAATCAGCCCCAGCATTTT.

CDR3 sequence reads: CAISESSYRVTQPQHF. CDR3 DNA: TGTGCCATCAGTGAGTCTTCCTACAGGGTAACTCAGCCCCAGCATTTT. The chain recombines TRBV10-3 with TRBJ1-5; the D gene is possibly TRBD1 (6 bases). CDR3 length: 16 amino acids. With 0 bases removed from V and 6 bases from J, the gap between germline ends came to 15 bases. CDR1 and CDR2 (germline): ENHRY, SYGVKD.

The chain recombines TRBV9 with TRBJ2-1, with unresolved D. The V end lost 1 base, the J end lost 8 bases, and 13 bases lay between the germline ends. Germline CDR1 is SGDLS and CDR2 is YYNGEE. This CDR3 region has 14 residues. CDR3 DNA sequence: TGTGCCAGCAGCGTAACAGTGACTTGGGATGAGCAGTTCTTC. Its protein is CASSVTVTWDEQFF.

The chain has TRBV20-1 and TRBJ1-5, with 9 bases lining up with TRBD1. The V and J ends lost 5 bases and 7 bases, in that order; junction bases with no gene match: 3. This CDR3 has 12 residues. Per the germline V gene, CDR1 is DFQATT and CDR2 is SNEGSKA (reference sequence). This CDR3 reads CSAGQGKQPQHF. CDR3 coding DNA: TGCAGTGCTGGACAGGGGAAGCAGCCCCAGCATTTT.

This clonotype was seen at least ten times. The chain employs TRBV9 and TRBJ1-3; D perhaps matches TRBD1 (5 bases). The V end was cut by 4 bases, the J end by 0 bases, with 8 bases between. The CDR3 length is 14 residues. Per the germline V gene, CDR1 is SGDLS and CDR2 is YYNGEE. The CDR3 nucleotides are TGTGCCAGCAGCCCGACAGACTCTGGAAACACCATATATTTT. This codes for CASSPTDSGNTIYF.

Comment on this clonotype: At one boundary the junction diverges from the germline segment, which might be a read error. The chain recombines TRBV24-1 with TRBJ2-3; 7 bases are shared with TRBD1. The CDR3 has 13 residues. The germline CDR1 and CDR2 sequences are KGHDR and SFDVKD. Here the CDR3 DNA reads TGTGCCACCAGTGAAACAGGGGCGGATACGCAATATTTT. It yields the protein CATSETGADTQYF.

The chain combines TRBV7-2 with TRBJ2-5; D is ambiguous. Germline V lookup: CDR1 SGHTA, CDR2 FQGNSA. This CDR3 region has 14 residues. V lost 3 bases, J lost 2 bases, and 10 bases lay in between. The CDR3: CASSFVPAQETQYF. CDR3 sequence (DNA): TGTGCCAGCAGCTTCGTTCCGGCGCAAGAGACCCAGTACTTC.

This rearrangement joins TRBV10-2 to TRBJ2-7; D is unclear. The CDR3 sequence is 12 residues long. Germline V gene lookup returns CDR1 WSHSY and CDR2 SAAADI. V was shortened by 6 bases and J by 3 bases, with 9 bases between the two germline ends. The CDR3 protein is CASRETGYEQYF. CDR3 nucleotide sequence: TGCGCCAGCAGGGAGACTGGCTACGAGCAGTACTTC.

CDR3 region: CASQVRVVGRDTQYF. CDR3 in DNA: TGTGCCAGCCAAGTACGAGTAGTGGGTCGGGATACGCAGTATTTT. The V call is TRBV21-1, the J call TRBJ2-3. TRBV21-1 is tagged as a pseudogene. The CDR3 has 15 amino acids.

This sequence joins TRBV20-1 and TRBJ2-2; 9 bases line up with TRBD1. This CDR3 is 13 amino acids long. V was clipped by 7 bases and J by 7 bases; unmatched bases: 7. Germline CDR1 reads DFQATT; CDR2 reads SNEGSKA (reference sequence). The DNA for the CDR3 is TGCAGTGGGGACAGGGTCGGTAACGGGGAGCTGTTTTTT. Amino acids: CSGDRVGNGELFF.

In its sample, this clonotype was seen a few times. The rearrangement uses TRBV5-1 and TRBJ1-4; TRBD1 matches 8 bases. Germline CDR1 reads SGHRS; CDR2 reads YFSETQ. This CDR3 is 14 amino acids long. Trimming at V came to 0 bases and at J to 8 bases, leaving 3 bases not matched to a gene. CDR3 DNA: TGCGCCAGCAGCTTGGGACAGGGGCAGGAAAAACTGTTTTTT. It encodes CASSLGQGQEKLFF.

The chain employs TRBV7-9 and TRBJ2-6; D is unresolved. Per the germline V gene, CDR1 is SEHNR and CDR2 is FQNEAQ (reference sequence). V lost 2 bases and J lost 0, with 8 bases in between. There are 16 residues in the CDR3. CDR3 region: CASSLQLSSGANVLTF. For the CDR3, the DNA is TGTGCCAGCAGCTTACAGCTATCCTCTGGGGCCAACGTCCTGACTTTC.

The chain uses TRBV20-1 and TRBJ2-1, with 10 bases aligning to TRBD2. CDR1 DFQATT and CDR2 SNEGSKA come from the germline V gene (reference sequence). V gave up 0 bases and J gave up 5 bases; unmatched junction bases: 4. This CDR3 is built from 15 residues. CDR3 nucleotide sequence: TGCAGTGCTAGAGATGGACTAGCGGTTGACAATGAGCAGTTCTTC. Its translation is CSARDGLAVDNEQFF.

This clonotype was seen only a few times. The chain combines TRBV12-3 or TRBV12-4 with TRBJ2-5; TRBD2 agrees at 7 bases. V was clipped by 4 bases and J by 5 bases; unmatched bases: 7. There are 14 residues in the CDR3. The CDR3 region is CASSYGGYAETQYF. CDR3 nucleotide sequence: TGTGCCAGCAGTTACGGGGGGTATGCGGAGACCCAGTACTTC.

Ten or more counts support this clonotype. The CDR3 DNA is TGCGCCAGCAGCCAAGCAGGAAAGATTCATAATTCACCCCTCCACTTT. Its translation: CASSQAGKIHNSPLHF. This chain links TRBV4-3 with TRBJ1-6; D is unresolved. With 1 base removed from V and 5 bases from J, the gap between germline ends came to 12 bases. The CDR3 extends over 16 amino acids. Per germline, CDR1 LGHNA and CDR2 YSLEER.

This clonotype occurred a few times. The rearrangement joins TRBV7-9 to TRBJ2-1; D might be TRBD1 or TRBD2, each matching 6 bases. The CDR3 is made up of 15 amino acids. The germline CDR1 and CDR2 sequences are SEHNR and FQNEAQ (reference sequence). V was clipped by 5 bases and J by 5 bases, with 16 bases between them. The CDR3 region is CASSKTSRGDNEQFF. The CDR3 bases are TGTGCCAGCAGCAAGACTAGTAGGGGGGACAATGAGCAGTTCTTC.

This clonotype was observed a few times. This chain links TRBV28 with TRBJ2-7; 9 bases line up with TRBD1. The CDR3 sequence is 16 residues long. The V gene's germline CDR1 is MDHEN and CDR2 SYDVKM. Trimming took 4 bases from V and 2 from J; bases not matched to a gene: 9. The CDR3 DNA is TGTGCCAGCAGTTCCAGAGGACAGGGGCCTCCCTACGAGCAGTACTTC. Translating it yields CASSSRGQGPPYEQYF.

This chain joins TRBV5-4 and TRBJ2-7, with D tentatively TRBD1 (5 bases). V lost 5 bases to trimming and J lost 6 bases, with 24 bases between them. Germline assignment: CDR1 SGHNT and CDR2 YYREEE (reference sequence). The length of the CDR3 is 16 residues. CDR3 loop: CASRRAGPSTLSEQYF. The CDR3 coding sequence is TGTGCCAGCAGGCGTGCAGGGCCCTCCACGTTAAGCGAGCAGTACTTC.

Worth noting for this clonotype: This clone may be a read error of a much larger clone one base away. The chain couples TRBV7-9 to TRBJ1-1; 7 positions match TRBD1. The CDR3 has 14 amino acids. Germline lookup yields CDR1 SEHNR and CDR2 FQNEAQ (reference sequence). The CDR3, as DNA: TGTGCCATCAGCTTCGGACAGGCGAACACTGAAGCTTTCTTT. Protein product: CAISFGQANTEAFF.

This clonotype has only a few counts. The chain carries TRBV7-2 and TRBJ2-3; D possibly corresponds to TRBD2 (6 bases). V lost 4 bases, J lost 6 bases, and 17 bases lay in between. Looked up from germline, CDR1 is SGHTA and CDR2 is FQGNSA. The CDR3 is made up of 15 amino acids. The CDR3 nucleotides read TGTGCCAGCAGCTCCTGGAGCGGGCTTGGTGATACGCAGTATTTT. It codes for CASSSWSGLGDTQYF.

The CDR3 DNA reads TGTGCCAGCAGCCCGAACTTAAGTCCAGGGTGGGATACGCAGTATTTT. Its translation is CASSPNLSPGWDTQYF. The rearrangement uses TRBV7-2 and TRBJ2-3, with a weak D call TRBD1 (5 bases). The CDR3 is 16 amino acids. V was clipped by 5 bases and J by 6 bases, with 21 bases between them. Per germline, CDR1 SGHTA and CDR2 FQGNSA. Complete variable domain (other parts from reference TRBV7-2 and TRBJ2-3): GAGVSQSPSNKVTEKGKDVELRCDPISGHTALYWYRQSLGQGLEFLIYFQGNSAPDKSGLPSDRFSAERTGGSVSTLTIQRTQQEDSAVYLCASSPNLSPGWDTQYFGPGTRLTVL.